Listed below are T cell receptor beta chains from one sample, sequenced in a study of identical twins. Each CDR3 protein is one row after TCRdb ran MiXCR on the 5' RACE reads. The sample records over 600,000 distinct CDR3 sequences, around 20% being singletons. These data were also filed under a second study, of T cells expressing NK-cell markers.

Input material: PBMCs. The source is a young woman in good health. Each CDR3 is given with its conserved first and last residue. D genes are given only for firm matches. Size tells how often a clone was seen (once, few, many) or the class of an expanded clone, and some rows leave it out.

J: TRBJ2-5; V: TRBV9; size: -; D: -; DNA: TGTGCCAGCAGCGTAGCTACGGGTCAGGGTTTCCAAGAGACCCAGTACTTC; CDR3: CASSVATGQGFQETQYF
J: TRBJ1-4; V: TRBV20-1; size: -; D: TRBD1; DNA: TGCAGTGCTCGTCCCGGGACAGGGAAGGAAAAACTGTTTTTT; CDR3: CSARPGTGKEKLFF
J: TRBJ1-5; V: TRBV6-2/TRBV6-3; size: -; D: -; DNA: TGTGCCAGCAGTTACTCGACGTTTGGTCAGCCCCAGCATTTT; CDR3: CASSYSTFGQPQHF
J: TRBJ2-3; V: TRBV7-2; size: -; D: -; DNA: TGTGCCAGCAGCTGGGTACGGGAAGCAGATACGCAGTATTTT; CDR3: CASSWVREADTQYF
J: TRBJ2-2; V: TRBV5-1; size: few; D: -; DNA: TGCGCCAGCAGCTTGATGACGCTAGCAGAGACCGGGGAGCTGTTTTTT; CDR3: CASSLMTLAETGELFF
J: TRBJ2-1; V: TRBV20-1; size: many; D: -; DNA: TGCAGTGCTAGAGGACTATTGGATTACAATGAGCAGTTCTTC; CDR3: CSARGLLDYNEQFF
J: TRBJ2-3; V: TRBV11-2; size: -; D: TRBD2; DNA: TGTGCCAGCAGCTTCTGGTTGCCTAGCGGCCTGTCAACAGATACGCAGTATTTT; CDR3: CASSFWLPSGLSTDTQYF
J: TRBJ2-1; V: TRBV20-1; size: few; D: -; DNA: TGCAGTGCGCACGCTAGGCGAAGCTCCTACAATGAGCAGTTCTTC; CDR3: CSAHARRSSYNEQFF
J: TRBJ2-5; V: TRBV5-1; size: -; D: -; DNA: TGCGCCAGCAGCTTGGGGGAGATCGGGGAGACCCAGTACTTC; CDR3: CASSLGEIGETQYF
J: TRBJ2-7; V: TRBV4-3; size: few; D: TRBD2; DNA: TGCGCCAGCAGCCAAGAATTCGGCGGGAGTGGTTCTTACGAGCAGTACTTC; CDR3: CASSQEFGGSGSYEQYF
J: TRBJ2-7; V: TRBV7-3; size: -; D: -; DNA: TGTGCCAGCAGTCCATGGAGGGACTCCTACGAGCAGTACTTC; CDR3: CASSPWRDSYEQYF
J: TRBJ2-5; V: TRBV29-1; size: -; D: -; DNA: TGCAGCGCTGAGTTAGCGGAGGAGGTCGAAGAGACCCAGTACTTC; CDR3: CSAELAEEVEETQYF
J: TRBJ1-5; V: TRBV12-3/TRBV12-4; size: few; D: TRBD1; DNA: TGTGCCAGCAGACGACAGGGGGATCACAATCAGCCCCAGCATTTT; CDR3: CASRRQGDHNQPQHF
J: TRBJ2-3; V: TRBV24-1; size: -; D: TRBD2; DNA: TGTGCCACCAGTGACAAGACTAGCGCCAACACAGATACGCAGTATTTT; CDR3: CATSDKTSANTDTQYF
J: TRBJ2-6; V: TRBV5-1; size: -; D: -; DNA: TGCGCCAGCAGCTTGGTCCCACCCGCGGTCAACGTCCTGACTTTC; CDR3: CASSLVPPAVNVLTF
J: TRBJ2-1; V: TRBV13; size: few; D: -; DNA: TGTGCCAGCAGCTCCAGGGGTTATCCTGAGCAGTTCTTC; CDR3: CASSSRGYPEQFF
J: TRBJ1-2; V: TRBV20-1; size: few; D: -; DNA: TGCAGAGCCCTCGGGACGGTTAACTATGGCTACACCTTC; CDR3: CRALGTVNYGYTF
J: TRBJ2-2; V: TRBV15; size: -; D: -; DNA: TGTGCCACCAGCAGTAGGGACACTCTCACCGGGGAGCTGTTTTTT; CDR3: CATSSRDTLTGELFF
J: TRBJ2-1; V: TRBV7-2; size: -; D: TRBD1; DNA: TGTGCCAGCAGCTTAATACCGACAGGGTATTTCTACAATGAGCAGTTCTTC; CDR3: CASSLIPTGYFYNEQFF
J: TRBJ1-1; V: TRBV12-5; size: -; D: -; DNA: TGTGCTAGTGGTTTGACACCTCTAGAGGGGGACACTGAAGCTTTCTTT; CDR3: CASGLTPLEGDTEAFF
J: TRBJ2-1; V: TRBV7-7; size: few; D: TRBD2; DNA: TGTGCTAGCAGCGTTAGCGGGGGGGTCAATGAGCAGTTCTTC; CDR3: CASSVSGGVNEQFF
J: TRBJ1-1; V: TRBV20-1; size: once; D: -; DNA: TGCAGTGCCGCCAACAGGGTTTGTGGCACTGAAGCTTTCTTT; CDR3: CSAANRVCGTEAFF
J: TRBJ2-7; V: TRBV20-1; size: -; D: TRBD1; DNA: TGCAGTGCTAGAGATTTTTCGACAGGGCGCCACTACGAGCAGTACTTC; CDR3: CSARDFSTGRHYEQYF
J: TRBJ2-7; V: TRBV7-8; size: -; D: -; DNA: TGTGCCAGCAGCTTAGCGCCGACAAGCTACGAGCAGTACTTC; CDR3: CASSLAPTSYEQYF
J: TRBJ1-4; V: TRBV6-1; size: -; D: -; DNA: TGTGCCAGCAGCAGAGGACGGACTAATGAAAAACTGTTTTTT; CDR3: CASSRGRTNEKLFF
J: TRBJ2-1; V: TRBV7-9; size: -; D: -; DNA: TGTGCCAGCAGCTTATGGTACAGCCACAATGAGCAGTTCTTC; CDR3: CASSLWYSHNEQFF
J: TRBJ2-7; V: TRBV6-5; size: few; D: TRBD2; DNA: TGTGCCAGCAGTTACTCAGCGAGTAGCGGGATCGGCGAGCAGTACTTC; CDR3: CASSYSASSGIGEQYF
J: TRBJ2-7; V: TRBV20-1; size: few; D: -; DNA: TGCAGTGCGGCGGGACTTTCCTACAAGGGGACCTACGAGCAGTACTTC; CDR3: CSAAGLSYKGTYEQYF
J: TRBJ2-1; V: TRBV29-1; size: -; D: -; DNA: TGCAGCGGGGGTTTGAGTAACAATGAGCAGTTCTTC; CDR3: CSGGLSNNEQFF
J: TRBJ2-3; V: TRBV11-1; size: many; D: TRBD1; DNA: TGTGCCAGCAGCTTAGGAGGACAGGGAAGCACAGATACGCAGTATTTT; CDR3: CASSLGGQGSTDTQYF
J: TRBJ2-7; V: TRBV7-9; size: few; D: TRBD1; DNA: TGTGCCAGCAAATACGGGGGGACAGGGGTGGACGAGCAGTACTTC; CDR3: CASKYGGTGVDEQYF
J: TRBJ1-1; V: TRBV10-3; size: few; D: -; DNA: TGTGCCATCGGGGACGGACCCCTGAACACTGAAGCTTTCTTT; CDR3: CAIGDGPLNTEAFF
J: TRBJ2-2; V: TRBV6-5; size: -; D: -; DNA: TGTGCCAGCAGTTACTTCGGTGCCCACACCGGGGAGCTGTTTTTT; CDR3: CASSYFGAHTGELFF
J: TRBJ2-5; V: TRBV6-5; size: -; D: -; DNA: TGTGCCAGCAGTTACTCAGGCAGTCTTTCCGAGACCCAGTACTTC; CDR3: CASSYSGSLSETQYF
J: TRBJ2-7; V: TRBV6-1; size: many; D: -; DNA: TGTGCCAGCAGCCAGGGTAGGGGGGGCTACGAGCAGTACTTC; CDR3: CASSQGRGGYEQYF
J: TRBJ1-1; V: TRBV12-3/TRBV12-4; size: -; D: -; DNA: TGTGCCAGCAGACGAACTTGGGGGGATACTGAAGCTTTCTTT; CDR3: CASRRTWGDTEAFF
J: TRBJ1-1; V: TRBV6-5; size: few; D: -; DNA: TGTGCCAGCAGTTACAATCGGTTGAGCACTGAAGCTTTCTTT; CDR3: CASSYNRLSTEAFF
J: TRBJ1-6; V: TRBV20-1; size: -; D: -; DNA: TGCAGTGCTAGAGCGCGGAATTCACCCCTCCACTTT; CDR3: CSARARNSPLHF
J: TRBJ2-7; V: TRBV3-1; size: -; D: TRBD1; DNA: TGTGCCAGCAGCTCACTCACCGGGACAGGGGTTTTCTCCTACGAGCAGTACTTC; CDR3: CASSSLTGTGVFSYEQYF
J: TRBJ2-1; V: TRBV7-2; size: few; D: TRBD2; DNA: TGTGCCAGCAGCTTAGTGGCTAGCGGATGGAATGAGCAGTTCTTC; CDR3: CASSLVASGWNEQFF
J: TRBJ1-1; V: TRBV5-6; size: -; D: -; DNA: TGTGCCAGCAGCGCGGACAGCCGGACCACTGAAGCTTTCTTT; CDR3: CASSADSRTTEAFF
J: TRBJ1-2; V: TRBV27; size: many; D: TRBD1; DNA: TGTGCCAGCAGTTTATTCCCGCAGGGACAGGCCGGCTACACCTTC; CDR3: CASSLFPQGQAGYTF
J: TRBJ1-4; V: TRBV6-5; size: -; D: TRBD1; DNA: TGTGCCAGCAGTTACTCTTTGAAGGGGACAGGCAAACTGTTTTTT; CDR3: CASSYSLKGTGKLFF
J: TRBJ2-7; V: TRBV9; size: -; D: -; DNA: TGTGCCAGCAGCGTAGCTGCAGGGGCCTACGAGCAGTACTTC; CDR3: CASSVAAGAYEQYF
J: TRBJ2-2; V: TRBV12-3/TRBV12-4; size: many; D: -; DNA: TGTGCCAGCAGTTTGGTGGGACTCCTCACCGGGGAGCTGTTTTTT; CDR3: CASSLVGLLTGELFF
J: TRBJ2-1; V: TRBV6-5; size: -; D: -; DNA: TGTGCCAGCAGTTACTTCCCAGGAGAGACTAGGTCATATGAGCAGTTCTTC; CDR3: CASSYFPGETRSYEQFF
J: TRBJ1-1; V: TRBV29-1; size: few; D: TRBD1; DNA: TGCAGCGTTCGACAGGGGGGCATGAACACTGAAGCTTTCTTT; CDR3: CSVRQGGMNTEAFF
J: TRBJ2-7; V: TRBV9; size: few; D: -; DNA: TGTGCCAGCAGCCCCGGGGCTGCTAAATCCTACGAGCAGTACTTC; CDR3: CASSPGAAKSYEQYF
J: TRBJ2-2; V: TRBV5-8; size: few; D: -; DNA: TGTGCCAGCAGCTCTGAATTAGCCGGGGAGCTGTTTTTT; CDR3: CASSSELAGELFF
J: TRBJ2-2; V: TRBV6-1; size: few; D: -; DNA: TGTGCCAGCAGTAGCGCTTCTGTCAACACCGGGGAGCTGTTTTTT; CDR3: CASSSASVNTGELFF
J: TRBJ2-1; V: TRBV5-1; size: -; D: TRBD1; DNA: TGCGCCAGCAGCCCAAACCTCGGGACAGGGGGCATGAATGAGCAGTTCTTC; CDR3: CASSPNLGTGGMNEQFF
J: TRBJ2-5; V: TRBV7-3; size: few; D: -; DNA: TGTGCCAGCAGCTCACAGGGAATTGGGGAGACCCAGTACTTC; CDR3: CASSSQGIGETQYF
J: TRBJ2-1; V: TRBV20-1; size: -; D: -; DNA: TGCAGTGCTAGCCACCGGGACACCCAGTTCTTC; CDR3: CSASHRDTQFF
J: TRBJ1-2; V: TRBV20-1; size: many; D: TRBD1; DNA: TGCAGTGCGCCGCTAGGGACAGGGGGTGGTGGCTACACCTTC; CDR3: CSAPLGTGGGGYTF
J: TRBJ2-3; V: TRBV6-4; size: many; D: -; DNA: TGTGCCAGCAAGGAGGAGGAAGGGGCAGATACGCAGTATTTT; CDR3: CASKEEEGADTQYF